One sample yielded the 23 T cell receptor beta chains listed below, sequenced in a study of cytomegalovirus exposure and HLA in healthy donors. Vbeta (60) and Jbeta (13) primers were used in the PCR. Repertoires were generated with immunoSEQ multiplex PCR, while TCRdb's copy carries only in-frame clones and drops some. Seen here are 120,000 to 150,000 clones, over 60% observed once, and the top ten hold 4.9%. The sample comprised PBMCs. These receptors were obtained from a woman aged 50 to 65 in good health and CMV-seronegative.

The chain uses TRBV6-4 and TRBJ2-2; weak D call: TRBD1 (5 bases). CDR1 and CDR2 (germline): MRHNA, SNTAGT. Trimming left V 3 bases short and J 2 bases short, with 10 bases between. The CDR3 loop spans 15 amino acids. The CDR3 sequence: CASSEGPDNTGELFF. In DNA, the CDR3 is TGTGCCAGCAGTGAGGGGCCCGATAACACCGGGGAGCTGTTTTTT.

V gene TRBV5-1 combines with J gene TRBJ1-2; TRBD1 matches at 7 bases. Unmatched junction bases numbered 5, after V lost 3 bases and J lost 0 bases. The CDR3 has 15 residues. Germline assignment: CDR1 SGHRS and CDR2 YFSETQ. The CDR3, as DNA: TGCGCCAGCAGCTCATTGACAGGGTCTAACTATGGCTACACCTTC. This codes for CASSSLTGSNYGYTF.

The V and J genes are TRBV5-4 and TRBJ1-2, with TRBD1 as a possible D gene (6 bases). V was shortened by 4 bases and J by 4 bases, with 14 bases between the two germline ends. Germline V lookup: CDR1 SGHNT, CDR2 YYREEE (reference sequence). The CDR3 loop spans 14 amino acids. As DNA, the CDR3 is TGTGCCAGCAGCCCCCTTCAGGGGCCCTATGGCTACACCTTC. Translated: CASSPLQGPYGYTF.

This clone has only a few counts. The chain uses TRBV6-1 and TRBJ2-1; D is unresolved. This CDR3 is built from 11 residues. Trimming took off 6 bases at V and 5 bases at J, with 5 bases between the two ends. Germline assignment: CDR1 MNHNS and CDR2 SASEGT. CDR3 residues: CASRFNNEQFF. The CDR3 DNA is TGTGCCAGCAGATTTAACAATGAGCAGTTCTTC.

The rearrangement uses TRBV10-3 and TRBJ1-2; 8 nucleotides line up with TRBD1. V shed 4 bases, J shed 9 bases, and the junction held 4 bases outside the gene matches. This CDR3 comprises 12 residues. Germline loops: CDR1 ENHRY, CDR2 SYGVKD. This chain's CDR3 is CAISARDRSYTF. CDR3 sequence (DNA): TGTGCCATCAGTGCCCGGGACAGGAGCTACACCTTC.

In this sample, this clone turned up a few times. The V and J genes are TRBV4-2 and TRBJ1-3; unclear D gene. From germline, CDR1 is LGHNA and CDR2 YNFKEQ. V was cut by 1 base and J by 6 bases, with 16 bases left in between. The CDR3 has 16 residues. The CDR3, as DNA: TGTGCCAGCAGCCAAGCGTCAGGTGATCTAATAAACACCATATATTTT. It codes for CASSQASGDLINTIYF.

About this clone itself: This same CDR3 is encoded by further DNA sequences in the sample. The chain recombines TRBV5-1 with TRBJ2-4; 8 bases fit TRBD1. This CDR3 region has 16 residues. Trimming at V came to 2 bases and at J to 0 bases, leaving 4 bases not matched to a gene. Looked up from germline, CDR1 is SGHRS and CDR2 is YFSETQ. CDR3 residues: CASSLTGGEAKNIQYF. The DNA for the CDR3 is TGCGCCAGCAGCTTAACAGGGGGAGAAGCCAAAAACATTCAGTACTTC.

The chain couples TRBV29-1 to TRBJ1-1; TRBD1 is a possible D gene (5 bases). Trimming left V 3 bases short and J 5 bases short, with 7 bases between. Germline V CDR1 and CDR2: SQVTM, ANQGSEA. The CDR3 contains 11 residues. CDR3 sequence (DNA): TGCAGCGTTGAGGGGCCGACTGAAGCTTTCTTT. It translates to CSVEGPTEAFF.

The gene calls are TRBV15 and TRBJ2-3; D ambiguous. Per germline, CDR1 LNHNV and CDR2 YYDKDF (reference sequence). The ends were cut back, 8 bases at V and 2 bases at J, with 14 bases in the middle. This CDR3 contains 14 residues. DNA of the CDR3: TGTGCCACCTCGGAGAGACGATCCACAGATACGCAGTATTTT. The encoded protein is CATSERRSTDTQYF.

The J gene is TRBJ2-5, the V gene TRBV5-4, with D unresolved. Trimming shortened V by 0 bases and J by 2 bases, and 8 bases separated the two germline ends. CDR1 and CDR2 (germline): SGHNT, YYREEE (reference sequence). The CDR3 covers 14 residues. Here the CDR3 reads CASSLAPRQETQYF. The CDR3 coding sequence is TGTGCCAGCAGCTTGGCACCGAGGCAAGAGACCCAGTACTTC.

V is TRBV19 and J is TRBJ2-2; the D gene is possibly TRBD2 (5 bases). CDR1 is LNHDA and CDR2 is SQIVND in the germline V gene (reference sequence). Trimming removed 5 bases at V and 0 bases at J, with 7 bases between. This CDR3 region has 14 residues. CDR3 sequence reads: CASSWGANTGELFF. CDR3 in DNA: TGTGCCAGTAGTTGGGGAGCGAACACCGGGGAGCTGTTTTTT.

The chain employs TRBV19 and TRBJ2-5; TRBD2 agrees at 7 bases. The germline gives CDR1 LNHDA, CDR2 SQIVND (reference sequence). There are 14 residues in the CDR3. Losses at the gene ends were 4 bases for V and 4 bases for J; bases not matched to a gene: 6. The CDR3 sequence is CASSKMGGGETQYF. The CDR3 coding sequence is TGTGCCAGTAGTAAAATGGGCGGGGGAGAGACCCAGTACTTC.

The V call is TRBV5-8, the J call TRBJ1-1; D ambiguous. V lost 2 bases and J lost 4, with 3 bases in between. Germline V gene sequence: CDR1 SGHTS, CDR2 YDEGEE. The CDR3 has 11 amino acids. Here the CDR3 reads CASSFGTEAFF. The CDR3 DNA reads as TGTGCCAGCAGCTTCGGCACTGAAGCTTTCTTT.

The CDR3 spells CASSFDTPSYGYTF. CDR3 in DNA: TGTGCCAGCAGCTTTGACACTCCCAGCTATGGCTACACCTTC. The rearrangement uses TRBV7-9 and TRBJ1-2, with D unclear. V lost 3 bases to trimming and J lost 4 bases, with 12 bases between them. CDR3 size: 14 residues. Germline V CDR1 and CDR2: SEHNR, FQNEAQ (reference sequence).

The chain has TRBV25-1 and TRBJ2-7, with 8 positions matching TRBD1. Germline-derived CDR1 and CDR2 are MGHDK and SYGVNS. This CDR3 is 16 amino acids long. V lost 3 bases and J lost 3; bases outside the gene matches: 10. Here the CDR3 reads CASSDPTGGYGYEQYF. The CDR3 region has the DNA TGTGCCAGCAGTGACCCCACAGGGGGTTATGGCTACGAGCAGTACTTC.

This sequence joins TRBV7-9 and TRBJ1-3, with TRBD1 matching 9 bases. Trimming at V came to 5 bases and at J to 0 bases, leaving 8 bases not matched to a gene. This CDR3 is 17 amino acids long. CDR1 and CDR2 from the germline V gene are SEHNR and FQNEAQ (reference sequence). The CDR3 loop is CASSPGTGYISGNTIYF. The CDR3 DNA is TGTGCCAGCAGCCCCGGGACAGGGTATATCTCTGGAAACACCATATATTTT.

V and J are TRBV15 and TRBJ2-3, with D perhaps matching TRBD1 (6 bases). Germline V gene lookup returns CDR1 LNHNV and CDR2 YYDKDF (reference sequence). The length of the CDR3 is 15 residues. V lost 5 bases and J 0 bases, leaving 12 bases between the germline ends. The CDR3, as DNA: TGTGCCACCAGCGCTTCAGGGGTAAGCACAGATACGCAGTATTTT. Translation: CATSASGVSTDTQYF.

This clone has only a few counts. CDR3 region: CASSTRTSTDTQYF. The CDR3 DNA reads TGTGCCAGCAGCACAAGGACTAGCACAGATACGCAGTATTTT. The V and J genes are TRBV21-1 and TRBJ2-3; the table names TRBD2, a call not compared with the DNA. TRBV21-1 is deemed a pseudogene. This CDR3 has 14 residues.

V usage is TRBV7-2 and J usage is TRBJ2-7; possible D gene TRBD1, 5 bases. CDR3 length: 16 amino acids. The germline V and J ends were trimmed by 3 bases and 1 base, with 16 bases remaining between them. The germline gives CDR1 SGHTA, CDR2 FQGNSA. CDR3 coding DNA: TGTGCCAGCAGCTTGTCGCATGGGGCCCAGTCCTACGAGCAGTACTTC. Amino acid sequence: CASSLSHGAQSYEQYF.

V gene TRBV19 combines with J gene TRBJ1-2; 9 bases agree with TRBD1. The germline V gene has CDR1 LNHDA and CDR2 SQIVND (reference sequence). The CDR3 totals 14 residues. The V segment lost 6 bases and the J segment 5 bases; nucleotides outside the gene matches: 7. This chain's CDR3 is CASRPGQGHYGYTF. CDR3 nucleotide sequence: TGTGCCAGTAGACCGGGACAGGGCCATTATGGCTACACCTTC.

This clone has only a few counts. The chain has TRBV19 and TRBJ2-7; 8 nucleotides match TRBD2. CDR1 and CDR2 from the germline V gene are LNHDA and SQIVND (reference sequence). The CDR3 consists of 13 residues. J lost 6 bases, V lost 2 bases, and 3 bases had no gene match. CDR3 sequence (DNA): TGTGCCAGTAGTATACAGCGGGAGACCGAGCAGTACTTC. It translates to CASSIQRETEQYF.

J is TRBJ2-5 and V is TRBV19; D may be TRBD1 (6 bases). Germline V lookup: CDR1 LNHDA, CDR2 SQIVND (reference sequence). The CDR3 extends over 14 amino acids. V was shortened by 8 bases and J by 3 bases, with 16 bases between the two germline ends. For the CDR3, the DNA is TGTGCCAGTTCGAGGGGACACCTCGAAGAGACCCAGTACTTC. It encodes CASSRGHLEETQYF.

The genes are TRBV9 and TRBJ1-6, with 10 positions matching TRBD1. This CDR3 spans 15 amino acids. The J segment lost 8 bases and the V segment lost 4 bases, leaving 6 bases of the junction unmatched. Germline CDR1 reads SGDLS; CDR2 reads YYNGEE. The CDR3 here is CASSPRTGGYSPLHF. CDR3 coding DNA: TGTGCCAGCAGCCCACGGACAGGGGGATATTCACCCCTCCACTTT. The whole variable domain, remainder taken from reference TRBV9 and TRBJ1-6, is DSGVTQTPKHLITATGQRVTLRCSPRSGDLSVYWYQQSLDQGLQFLIQYYNGEERAKGNILERFSAQQFPDLHSELNLSSLELGDSALYFCASSPRTGGYSPLHFGNGTRLTVT.